This entry lists 29 T cell receptor beta chains sequenced from one sample in a study of identical twins. TCRdb recomputed calls from the 5' RACE reads with MiXCR, one row per CDR3 protein. The sample has hundreds of thousands of distinct CDR3 sequences; 15% to 20% are singletons. The data also belong to a second study, concerning T cells expressing NK-cell markers.

Sequenced input: PBMCs. These receptors originate from a woman under 30 in good health.

The rearrangement joins TRBV10-1 to TRBJ2-1; 8 nucleotides agree with TRBD1. Germline assignment: CDR1 WNHNN and CDR2 SYGVQD (reference sequence). CDR3 length equals 17 residues. Trimming took 3 bases from V and 8 from J; bases not matched to a gene: 15. As DNA, the CDR3 is TGCGCCAGCAGTGAAAGAATGGGTCAGGGGGCGTTGGATGAGCAGTTCTTC. Its protein product is CASSERMGQGALDEQFF.

V is TRBV19 and J is TRBJ1-1; 9 bases match TRBD1. After removal of 10 bases from V and 7 bases from J, the junction contained 10 bases not matched to a gene. The CDR3 is 13 amino acids. CDR1 LNHDA and CDR2 SQIVND come from the germline V gene (reference sequence). CDR3 nucleotides: TGTGCCATCAGGCCCGGACAGGGGCATGAAGCTTTCTTT. This gives the protein CAIRPGQGHEAFF.

The V and J genes are TRBV25-1 and TRBJ1-1; D gene ambiguous. The V gene's germline CDR1 is MGHDK and CDR2 SYGVNS. V shed 1 base and J shed 3 bases, with 6 bases lying between them. This CDR3 is 13 amino acids long. The CDR3, as DNA: TGTGCCAGCAGTGAATTCTTTGACACTGAAGCTTTCTTT. This codes for CASSEFFDTEAFF.

The V and J genes are TRBV20-1 and TRBJ1-4; D may be TRBD1 (5 bases). The V end was cut by 7 bases, the J end by 4 bases, with 22 bases between. The CDR3 extends over 16 amino acids. Germline CDR1 is DFQATT and CDR2 is SNEGSKA (reference sequence). Written as DNA, the CDR3 is TGCAGTGTTTCGCAGGGAAGCGGGCACGTTAATGAAAAACTGTTTTTT. Encoded protein: CSVSQGSGHVNEKLFF.

The table lists this clonotype with a few counts. The gene calls are TRBV7-2 and TRBJ1-1, with D uncertain. The CDR3 consists of 14 residues. V was clipped by 2 bases and J by 2 bases, with 9 bases between them. Germline assignment: CDR1 SGHTA and CDR2 FQGNSA. This chain's CDR3 is CASSLFRDNTEAFF. CDR3 bases: TGTGCCAGCAGCTTATTTAGAGATAACACTGAAGCTTTCTTT.

The table lists this clonotype with a few counts. This chain links TRBV6-2 or TRBV6-3 with TRBJ2-1; 13 nucleotides align to TRBD2. The trim removed 7 bases at V and 9 bases at J, leaving 6 bases unmatched. This CDR3 spans 14 amino acids. Germline loops: CDR1 MNHEY, CDR2 SVGEGT. The CDR3 nucleotides read TGTGCCAGCAAGCGCGGACTAGCGGGAGCTGAGCAGTTCTTC. Protein sequence: CASKRGLAGAEQFF.

This clonotype was counted many times. This chain links TRBV5-5 with TRBJ2-7, with a weak D call TRBD1 (5 bases). CDR1 is SGHKS, CDR2 YYEKEE, per germline (reference sequence). This CDR3 has 13 amino acids. V was clipped by 2 bases and J by 3 bases, with 9 bases between them. The CDR3 is CASSLQAHYEQYF. CDR3 in DNA: TGTGCCAGCAGCTTACAGGCGCACTACGAGCAGTACTTC.

This clonotype has only a few counts. The CDR3 loop is CSVENRGRTSGRAEQFF. Written as DNA, the CDR3 is TGCAGCGTTGAAAATCGGGGTCGGACTAGCGGGAGGGCTGAGCAGTTCTTC. The chain has TRBV29-1 and TRBJ2-1, with 15 bases that match TRBD2. The CDR3 has 17 residues. The ends lost 2 bases at V and 9 bases at J; junction bases unmatched: 11. Germline V gene sequence: CDR1 SQVTM, CDR2 ANQGSEA.

This clonotype appeared a few times. The CDR3 region has the DNA TGTGCCACCAGCAGAGAGCGACTTCAGAGCTCCTACAATGAGCAGTTCTTC. Translating it yields CATSRERLQSSYNEQFF. The chain has TRBV15 and TRBJ2-1; D is unresolved. This CDR3 comprises 17 residues. Per germline, CDR1 LNHNV and CDR2 YYDKDF (reference sequence). V was clipped by 0 bases and J by 0 bases, with 12 bases between them.

This rearrangement joins TRBV2 to TRBJ2-5; 8 bases match TRBD2. The germline gives CDR1 SNHLY, CDR2 FYNNEI. After removal of 1 base from V and 3 bases from J, the junction contained 1 base not matched to a gene. This CDR3 contains 14 residues. The CDR3 region is CASSEGRGEETQYF. The CDR3 nucleotides are TGTGCCAGCAGTGAAGGGCGGGGGGAAGAGACCCAGTACTTC. Drawing the rest from reference TRBV2 and TRBJ2-5, the complete variable domain is EPEVTQTPSHQVTQMGQEVILRCVPISNHLYFYWYRQILGQKVEFLVSFYNNEISEKSEIFDDQFSVERPDGSNFTLKIRSTKLEDSAMYFCASSEGRGEETQYFGPGTRLLVL.

The V gene is TRBV5-1, the J gene TRBJ1-2; D unclear. Germline V gives CDR1 SGHRS, CDR2 YFSETQ. Trimming cost V 4 bases and J 3 bases, with 13 bases left between them. CDR3 length: 14 amino acids. CDR3 sequence: CASSPTPRDYGYTF. The DNA for the CDR3 is TGCGCCAGCAGCCCTACCCCCCGTGACTATGGCTACACCTTC.

CDR3 sequence reads: CASSLDQGTKSEQFF. The CDR3 DNA reads as TGTGCCAGCAGCCTCGACCAGGGTACGAAGAGTGAGCAGTTCTTC. V is TRBV13 and J is TRBJ2-1; weak D call: TRBD1 (5 bases). The CDR3 covers 15 residues. V lost 5 bases and J 9 bases, leaving 20 bases between the germline ends. In germline, CDR1 is PRHDT, CDR2 FYEKMQ (reference sequence).

The genes are TRBV12-3 or TRBV12-4 and TRBJ2-7; TRBD2 agrees at 15 bases. V gave up 5 bases and J gave up 3 bases; unmatched junction bases: 11. There are 18 residues in the CDR3. CDR3 loop: CASSQTFGLAGGRYEQYF. CDR3 DNA sequence: TGTGCCAGCAGTCAAACATTCGGACTAGCGGGGGGGCGCTACGAGCAGTACTTC.

This clonotype was counted once. The chain employs TRBV6-1 and TRBJ1-4; 9 bases align to TRBD1. Losses at the gene ends were 8 bases for V and 12 bases for J; bases not matched to a gene: 13. Germline V gives CDR1 MNHNS, CDR2 SASEGT. The CDR3 runs to 14 residues. CDR3 nucleotides: TGTGCCAGCGGAAAGGGACAGGGCGTGGGGGAACTGTTTTTT. It is translated as CASGKGQGVGELFF.

V usage is TRBV4-3 and J usage is TRBJ2-2; D may match TRBD1 or TRBD2 (6 bases each). The CDR3 is 16 amino acids. Germline V gives CDR1 LGHNA, CDR2 YSLEER. V lost 5 bases and J 5 bases, leaving 18 bases between the germline ends. CDR3 coding DNA: TGCGCCAGCAGCGCCCAAGGGGGGAGATGGACCGGGGAGCTGTTTTTT. Its translation is CASSAQGGRWTGELFF.

This clonotype turned up a few times. The chain joins TRBV24-1 to TRBJ2-7; a weak D match, TRBD1 (5 bases). Trimming removed 5 bases from V and 6 bases from J, with 16 bases in between. The CDR3 is 14 residues long. CDR1 is KGHDR and CDR2 is SFDVKD in the germline V gene. The CDR3 here is CATSGARDASEQYF. The CDR3 DNA sequence: TGTGCCACCAGTGGGGCCAGGGATGCTTCCGAGCAGTACTTC.

In the case of this clonotype: The conserved phenylalanine or tryptophan is not found at the CDR3 terminus, so this likely reflects a read error. V usage is TRBV12-3 or TRBV12-4 and J usage is TRBJ2-1, with a tentative D call TRBD2 (6 bases). V lost 0 bases, J lost 3 bases, and 15 bases lay in between. CDR3 length equals 17 residues. The CDR3 reads CASSLAGRTTLYNEQFL. CDR3 nucleotides: TGTGCCAGCAGTTTAGCGGGGAGGACTACTCTCTACAATGAGCAGTTCTTG.

The chain links TRBV12-3 or TRBV12-4 to TRBJ2-7; TRBD1 matches 8 bases. The CDR3 is 14 amino acids. With V trimmed by 7 bases and J by 0 bases, 5 bases remained unmatched. CDR3 protein: CASMEGQGSYEQYF. In DNA, the CDR3 is TGTGCCAGCATGGAAGGACAGGGCTCCTACGAGCAGTACTTC.

This clonotype turned up a few times. The chain combines TRBV5-1 with TRBJ2-1; 11 positions match TRBD2. CDR1 is SGHRS, CDR2 YFSETQ, per germline. Unmatched junction bases numbered 18, after V lost 4 bases and J lost 0 bases. The CDR3 contains 21 residues. CDR3 DNA sequence: TGCGCCAGCAGCCCGTACGGGACTAGCGGAACCAAATGGAGCTCCTACAATGAGCAGTTCTTC. Translating it yields CASSPYGTSGTKWSSYNEQFF.

This rearrangement joins TRBV5-1 to TRBJ2-1; D is tentatively TRBD1 or TRBD2 (6 bases each). The germline V and J ends were trimmed by 0 bases and 2 bases, with 12 bases remaining between them. CDR1 SGHRS and CDR2 YFSETQ come from the germline V gene. The CDR3 extends over 16 amino acids. The CDR3 coding sequence is TGCGCCAGCAGCTTGGCCCCGAGGGGGGCCTACAATGAGCAGTTCTTC. This encodes CASSLAPRGAYNEQFF. The variable domain in full, completed from reference TRBV5-1 and TRBJ2-1, reads KAGVTQTPRYLIKTRGQQVTLSCSPISGHRSVSWYQQTPGQGLQFLFEYFSETQRNKGNFPGRFSGRQFSNSRSEMNVSTLELGDSALYLCASSLAPRGAYNEQFFGPGTRLTVL.

The chain is built from TRBV20-1 and TRBJ1-5, with 7 bases matching TRBD1. Per germline, CDR1 DFQATT and CDR2 SNEGSKA (reference sequence). The CDR3 is 14 residues long. V lost 0 bases and J lost 7; bases outside the gene matches: 6. CDR3 region: CSARDDRVLQPQHF. CDR3 nucleotides: TGCAGTGCTAGAGACGACAGGGTTTTGCAGCCCCAGCATTTT.

This clonotype was found a few times. The chain has TRBV5-1 and TRBJ2-1; 10 bases agree with TRBD2. Per the germline V gene, CDR1 is SGHRS and CDR2 is YFSETQ. Trimming took 4 bases from V and 7 from J; bases not matched to a gene: 8. There are 15 residues in the CDR3. This chain's CDR3 is CASSVVAGGRNEQFF. CDR3 in DNA: TGCGCCAGCAGCGTGGTAGCGGGAGGAAGGAATGAGCAGTTCTTC.

The sample holds a few counts of this clonotype. The rearrangement links TRBV11-2 to TRBJ2-2; either TRBD1 or TRBD2 may fit D (6 bases each). This CDR3 comprises 17 residues. The V and J ends lost 3 bases and 5 bases respectively, with 19 bases between them. In germline, CDR1 is SGHAT, CDR2 FQNNGV. CDR3 amino acids: CASSFAPTGRLTGELFF. In nucleotides, the CDR3 is TGTGCCAGCAGCTTCGCTCCCACAGGGAGGTTGACCGGGGAGCTGTTTTTT.

This clonotype was seen only a few times. The chain links TRBV11-2 to TRBJ2-3, with 9 bases lining up with TRBD2. The CDR3 has 18 residues. CDR1 SGHAT and CDR2 FQNNGV come from the germline V gene. After removal of 3 bases from V and 7 bases from J, the junction contained 17 bases not matched to a gene. The chain's CDR3 is CASSFGEGSLAGPYTQYF. The CDR3 coding sequence is TGTGCCAGCAGCTTCGGCGAGGGTTCACTAGCGGGTCCGTATACGCAGTATTTT.

This clonotype showed up just a few times. This chain uses TRBV5-5 with TRBJ1-5; D ambiguous. The germline V and J ends were trimmed by 0 bases and 5 bases, with 6 bases remaining between them. Germline V gives CDR1 SGHKS, CDR2 YYEKEE (reference sequence). There are 13 residues in the CDR3. CDR3 bases: TGTGCCAGCAGCTTGGTAGGAGATCAGCCCCAGCATTTT. This gives the protein CASSLVGDQPQHF.

This clonotype turned up a few times. The chain uses TRBV5-4 and TRBJ2-7, with 9 nucleotides matching TRBD2. V was clipped by 4 bases and J by 4 bases; unmatched bases: 12. Germline V gene sequence: CDR1 SGHNT, CDR2 YYREEE (reference sequence). CDR3 size: 16 residues. CDR3 sequence: CASSGGSSGIMYEQYF. CDR3 nucleotide sequence: TGTGCCAGCAGCGGGGGGTCTAGCGGGATTATGTACGAGCAGTACTTC. Full variable domain (missing parts from reference TRBV5-4 and TRBJ2-7): ETGVTQSPTHLIKTRGQQVTLRCSSQSGHNTVSWYQQALGQGPQFIFQYYREEENGRGNFPPRFSGLQFPNYSSELNVNALELDDSALYLCASSGGSSGIMYEQYFGPGTRLTVT.

This rearrangement joins TRBV7-9 to TRBJ2-1, with D uncertain. The germline V gene has CDR1 SEHNR and CDR2 FQNEAQ (reference sequence). V was cut by 3 bases and J by 0 bases, with 9 bases left in between. The CDR3 spans 15 residues. As DNA, the CDR3 is TGTGCCAGCAGCTTCGCGCGAGACTCCTACAATGAGCAGTTCTTC. Protein sequence: CASSFARDSYNEQFF. Using reference TRBV7-9 and TRBJ2-1 for the parts outside the CDR3, the full variable domain is DTGVSQNPRHKITKRGQNVTFRCDPISEHNRLYWYRQTLGQGPEFLTYFQNEAQLEKSRLLSDRFSAERPKGSFSTLEIQRTEQGDSAMYLCASSFARDSYNEQFFGPGTRLTVL.

This clonotype was seen more than once but under ten times. V and J are TRBV9 and TRBJ2-3; 9 bases map to TRBD2. Unmatched junction bases numbered 9, after V lost 0 bases and J lost 10 bases. The germline CDR1 and CDR2 sequences are SGDLS and YYNGEE. This CDR3 region has 15 residues. The CDR3 DNA follows: TGTGCCAGCAGCGTAGCGGCTAGCGGGGTGGTTGCGCAGTATTTT. Protein: CASSVAASGVVAQYF.

V usage is TRBV12-3 or TRBV12-4 and J usage is TRBJ2-1, with 10 bases matching TRBD2. V shed 7 bases, J shed 5 bases, and the junction held 5 bases outside the gene matches. This CDR3 is 14 amino acids long. The CDR3 sequence is CASTSGGADNEQFF. The CDR3 nucleotides are TGTGCCAGCACCAGCGGGGGGGCGGACAATGAGCAGTTCTTC.